A single sample gave rise to the 25 T cell receptor beta chains below, sequenced in a study of blood T cell repertoires in COVID-19. Clones were read by immunoSEQ multiplex PCR, and TCRdb kept only the in-frame ones, dropping some. The table records over 10,000 clones, over 75% of them present only once. The specimen was peripheral blood. Receptors originate from a human donor in a cohort sampled during active COVID-19.

V usage is TRBV7-3 and J usage is TRBJ2-5; 8 bases agree with TRBD1. Germline-derived CDR1 and CDR2 are SGHTA and FQGTGA. The trim removed 1 base at V and 9 bases at J, leaving 13 bases unmatched. The length of the CDR3 is 16 residues. The CDR3 loop reads CASSLSFGQGLGAQYF. The CDR3 DNA reads as TGTGCCAGCAGCTTAAGTTTCGGACAGGGCCTCGGGGCCCAGTACTTC.

In its sample, this clone was seen once. The V call is TRBV3-1 (or the pseudogene TRBV3-2), the J call TRBJ2-3; D is perhaps TRBD1 (5 bases). Deletions cut 1 base from V and 8 bases from J, with 7 bases between. The CDR3 runs 12 residues. Germline values: CDR1 LGHDT, CDR2 YNNKEL (reference sequence). This CDR3 is CASSQVQGTQYF. The DNA of the CDR3 is TGTGCCAGCAGCCAAGTTCAGGGTACGCAGTATTTT.

V and J are TRBV7-8 and TRBJ2-5; TRBD1 matches 7 bases. The J segment lost 11 bases and the V segment lost 3 bases, leaving 6 bases of the junction unmatched. In germline, CDR1 is SGHVS, CDR2 FQNEAQ. The CDR3 loop spans 12 amino acids. CDR3 residues: CASSFRSGGQYF. The CDR3 bases are TGTGCCAGCAGCTTCCGGTCAGGGGGACAGTACTTC. Full variable domain (remainder filled in from reference TRBV7-8 and TRBJ2-5): GAGVSQSPRYKVAKRGQDVALRCDPISGHVSLFWYQQALGQGPEFLTYFQNEAQLDKSGLPSDRFFAERPEGSVSTLKIQRTQQEDSAVYLCASSFRSGGQYFGPGTRLLVL.

A few counts support this clone. The V and J genes are TRBV19 and TRBJ1-2; 8 nucleotides agree with TRBD1. V was clipped by 5 bases and J by 4 bases; unmatched bases: 3. Germline CDR1 reads LNHDA; CDR2 reads SQIVND (reference sequence). This CDR3 is built from 13 residues. CDR3 bases: TGTGCCAGTAGTCTAGGACAGGGCTATGGCTACACCTTC. Its protein product is CASSLGQGYGYTF.

This clone was found once. The chain links TRBV3-1 (or the pseudogene TRBV3-2) to TRBJ1-2; TRBD1 matches 8 bases. The CDR3 is made up of 19 amino acids. The J segment lost 5 bases and the V segment lost 0 bases, leaving 17 bases of the junction unmatched. Germline values: CDR1 LGHDT, CDR2 YNNKEL (reference sequence). The DNA for the CDR3 is TGTGCCAGCAGCCAAGATGCGAGACAGGGGCCCCAAGTGAGGTATGGCTACACCTTC. Translated: CASSQDARQGPQVRYGYTF.

To note about this clone: The junction departs from germline at one end; a sequencing error may be responsible. In the same sample, other DNA sequences code for this CDR3. V gene TRBV5-1 combines with J gene TRBJ2-7; D perhaps matches TRBD2 (6 bases). Germline V gene lookup returns CDR1 SGHRS and CDR2 YFSETQ. The CDR3 has 14 residues. CDR3 nucleotides: TGCGCCAGCACCCCCGTAGGGGACTCCTACGAGCAATACTTC. Its protein product is CASTPVGDSYEQYF.

This chain joins TRBV29-1 and TRBJ2-1, with TRBD1 as a possible D gene (5 bases). The CDR3 is 11 amino acids. Trimming took 4 bases from V and 7 from J, leaving 8 bases between them. Germline V gives CDR1 SQVTM, CDR2 ANQGSEA. This CDR3 reads CSVGRQNEQFF. CDR3 DNA sequence: TGCAGCGTTGGGCGACAGAATGAGCAGTTCTTC.

This chain uses TRBV29-1 with TRBJ2-5, with TRBD2 matching 7 bases. After removal of 4 bases from V and 3 bases from J, the junction contained 5 bases not matched to a gene. Germline V gene sequence: CDR1 SQVTM, CDR2 ANQGSEA. The CDR3 sequence is 13 residues long. CDR3 DNA sequence: TGCAGCGTTGGGGCCAGCGGGGAAGAGACCCAGTACTTC. Translated, it gives CSVGASGEETQYF. The complete variable domain, with remaining parts taken from reference TRBV29-1 and TRBJ2-5, reads SAVISQKPSRDICQRGTSLTIQCQVDSQVTMMFWYRQQPGQSLTLIATANQGSEATYESGFVIDKFPISRPNLTFSTLTVSNMSPEDSSIYLCSVGASGEETQYFGPGTRLLVL.

V and J are TRBV7-8 and TRBJ1-1; D perhaps matches TRBD1 (5 bases). V was shortened by 6 bases and J by 5 bases, with 19 bases between the two germline ends. CDR1 and CDR2 from the germline V gene are SGHVS and FQNEAQ. The CDR3 is 15 residues long. The CDR3 bases are TGTGCCAGCAGTTTTAACCGGGGGTATAATACTGAAGCTTTCTTT. Its protein is CASSFNRGYNTEAFF.

This chain uses TRBV28 with TRBJ2-7; D remains ambiguous. The germline V gene encodes CDR1 MDHEN and CDR2 SYDVKM. The V gene lost 1 base and the J gene lost 3 bases, with 7 bases spanning the gap. The length of the CDR3 is 13 residues. CDR3 region: CASSLSRIYEQYF. The CDR3 bases are TGTGCCAGCAGTTTATCCAGGATCTACGAGCAGTACTTC.

This clone came up a few times. The CDR3 coding sequence is TGCGCCAGCAGATCAACAGGGCGGGGGGAAAAACTGTTTTTT. Its translation is CASRSTGRGEKLFF. V gene TRBV4-1 combines with J gene TRBJ1-4; a weak D match, TRBD1 (6 bases). Germline values: CDR1 MGHRA, CDR2 YSYEKL. V was cut by 6 bases and J by 8 bases, with 16 bases left in between. The CDR3 runs 14 residues.

The V gene is TRBV6-6, the J gene TRBJ2-7; 7 bases agree with TRBD2. Trimming cost V 2 bases and J 3 bases; bases outside gene matches: 10. CDR1 and CDR2 from the germline V gene are MNHNY and SVGAGI (reference sequence). CDR3 length: 16 residues. CDR3 residues: CASSYQTRGLVYEQYF. CDR3 coding DNA: TGTGCCAGCAGTTACCAAACTCGTGGACTAGTCTACGAGCAGTACTTC.

The CDR3 DNA sequence: TGTGCCAGCAGCGCGGGACAGCACACTGAAGCTTTCTTT. Translating gives CASSAGQHTEAFF. The V gene is TRBV7-3, the J gene TRBJ1-1; 7 bases match TRBD1. The junction had 3 bases not matched to a gene; V was cut back by 5 bases and J by 3 bases. Germline lookup yields CDR1 SGHTA and CDR2 FQGTGA. The CDR3 runs to 13 residues.

This rearrangement joins TRBV5-4 to TRBJ2-5, with 12 bases fitting TRBD2. Germline CDR1 is SGHNT and CDR2 is YYREEE (reference sequence). With 9 bases clipped from V and 7 bases from J, the junction kept 10 bases outside the gene matches. The CDR3 is made up of 14 amino acids. The CDR3, as DNA: TGTGCCACGATGAGACTAGCGGGAGAGGTGACCCAGTACTTC. Translating gives CATMRLAGEVTQYF. Combining the CDR3 with reference TRBV5-4 and TRBJ2-5 gives the whole variable domain ETGVTQSPTHLIKTRGQQVTLRCSSQSGHNTVSWYQQALGQGPQFIFQYYREEENGRGNFPPRFSGLQFPNYSSELNVNALELDDSALYLCATMRLAGEVTQYFGPGTRLLVL.

Comments on this clone: It is unclear where the CDR3 begins or ends on the DNA, so no DNA is shown, and the CDR3 is as TCRdb lists it. The gene calls are TRBV21-1 and TRBJ1-5; TRBD1 is the table's D call, not checked against the DNA. TRBV21-1 is assigned pseudogene status. The CDR3 region is 18 residues in length, termini included. CDR3 sequence reads: CASSKVGTGSKDNQPQHF.

V and J are TRBV4-1 and TRBJ2-7, with TRBD2 identical over 8 bases. V shed 4 bases and J 0 bases; nucleotides not matched to a gene: 5. CDR3 length: 15 amino acids. CDR1 and CDR2 from the germline V gene are MGHRA and YSYEKL. The CDR3 DNA follows: TGCGCCAGCAGCCGCGGGGGGTTTCGCTCCTACGAGCAGTACTTC. Its translation: CASSRGGFRSYEQYF.

This clone was observed a few times. This chain uses TRBV19 with TRBJ1-4; TRBD1 might be the D (6 bases). Germline V lookup: CDR1 LNHDA, CDR2 SQIVND (reference sequence). The V gene lost 5 bases and the J gene lost 10 bases, with 14 bases spanning the gap. This CDR3 is 13 amino acids long. This CDR3 reads CASSHRDIRKLFF. CDR3 sequence (DNA): TGTGCCAGTAGTCACCGGGACATAAGAAAACTGTTTTTT. The full variable domain, with the rest looked up from reference TRBV19 and TRBJ1-4, is DGGITQSPKYLFRKEGQNVTLSCEQNLNHDAMYWYRQDPGQGLRLIYYSQIVNDFQKGDIAEGYSVSREKKESFPLTVTSAQKNPTAFYLCASSHRDIRKLFFGSGTQLSVL.

This chain connects TRBV3-1 (or the pseudogene TRBV3-2) to TRBJ1-1; possible D gene TRBD1, 6 bases. Germline CDR1 LGHDT, CDR2 YNNKEL (reference sequence). The V end lost 6 bases, the J end lost 4 bases, and 9 bases lay between the germline ends. CDR3 length equals 12 residues. The CDR3 protein is CASRTGGTEAFF. The CDR3, as DNA: TGTGCCAGCAGGACAGGTGGCACTGAAGCTTTCTTT.

The chain employs TRBV6-5 and TRBJ2-5, with 7 bases lining up with TRBD1. Germline lookup yields CDR1 MNHEY and CDR2 SVGAGI. The CDR3 covers 13 residues. The junction had 4 bases not matched to a gene; V was cut back by 6 bases and J by 3 bases. For the CDR3, the DNA is TGTGCCAGCAGCCGAGACAGGGAAGAGACCCAGTACTTC. It codes for CASSRDREETQYF.

This chain connects TRBV5-6 to TRBJ2-1; maybe TRBD2 (7 bases). V dropped 5 bases and J dropped 6 bases, with 18 bases sitting between them. Looked up from germline, CDR1 is SGHDT and CDR2 is YYEEEE. CDR3 length: 15 residues. The CDR3 spells CASSILGGQPNEQFF. For the CDR3, the DNA is TGTGCCAGCAGTATTCTCGGGGGGCAGCCCAATGAGCAGTTCTTC.

V is TRBV5-1 and J is TRBJ1-1; a possible D gene is TRBD1 (5 bases). Germline CDR1 and CDR2: SGHRS and YFSETQ. The CDR3 sequence is 13 residues long. Trimming took 5 bases from V and 1 from J, leaving 9 bases between them. The CDR3 protein is CASRDGQNTEAFF. CDR3 bases: TGCGCCAGCAGAGACGGACAGAACACTGAAGCTTTCTTT.

This chain links TRBV20-1 with TRBJ2-5; no clear D. CDR1 and CDR2 (germline): DFQATT, SNEGSKA (reference sequence). The CDR3 loop spans 11 amino acids. The V and J ends lost 4 bases and 2 bases respectively, with 5 bases between them. CDR3 amino acids: CSATRQETQYF. The CDR3, as DNA: TGCAGTGCTACTAGACAAGAGACCCAGTACTTC.

CDR3 nucleotide sequence: TGCGCCAGCAGAACTAGCGGGACGCTTCTATCCTACAATGAGCAGTTCTTC. This sequence encodes CASRTSGTLLSYNEQFF. The chain carries TRBV5-1 and TRBJ2-1, with TRBD2 identical over 10 bases. CDR1 and CDR2 from the germline V gene are SGHRS and YFSETQ. The CDR3 runs 17 residues. Trimming cost V 5 bases and J 1 base; bases outside gene matches: 9.

The chain has TRBV7-2 and TRBJ2-3; 7 nucleotides align to TRBD2. V lost 2 bases and J lost 2; bases outside the gene matches: 4. The germline V gene encodes CDR1 SGHTA and CDR2 FQGNSA. The CDR3 contains 15 residues. CDR3: CASSLLGGITDTQYF. The CDR3 DNA reads TGTGCCAGCAGCTTACTCGGGGGGATCACAGATACGCAGTATTTT.

The V and J genes are TRBV6-5 and TRBJ1-4; D ambiguous. The germline CDR1 and CDR2 sequences are MNHEY and SVGAGI. This CDR3 comprises 15 residues. V lost 5 bases to trimming and J lost 8 bases, with 18 bases between them. The chain's CDR3 is CASSNSRGSGEKLFF. For the CDR3, the DNA is TGTGCCAGCAGTAATAGTCGGGGATCGGGGGAAAAACTGTTTTTT.